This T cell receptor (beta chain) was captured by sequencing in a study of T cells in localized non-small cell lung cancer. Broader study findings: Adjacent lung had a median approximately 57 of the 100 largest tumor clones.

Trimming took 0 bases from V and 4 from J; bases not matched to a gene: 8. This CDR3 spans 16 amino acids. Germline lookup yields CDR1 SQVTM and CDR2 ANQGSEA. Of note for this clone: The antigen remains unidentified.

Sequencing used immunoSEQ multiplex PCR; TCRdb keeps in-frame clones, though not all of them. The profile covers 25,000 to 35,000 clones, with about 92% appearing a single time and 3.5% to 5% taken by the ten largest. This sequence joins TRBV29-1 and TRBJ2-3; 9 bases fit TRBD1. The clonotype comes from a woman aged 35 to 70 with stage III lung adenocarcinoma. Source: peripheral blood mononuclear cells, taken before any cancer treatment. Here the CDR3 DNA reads TGCAGCGTTGAAGATCGTGGGACAGGGCCTTCAGATACGCAGTATTTT. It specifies CSVEDRGTGPSDTQYF.